This TCR beta chain is drawn from a study of T cell clonality in common variable immunodeficiency. This clone came up many times. The antigen remains unidentified. The read finishes 3 residues shy of the CDR3 end, and the germline J gene is used to complete it. Libraries were prepared by immunoSEQ multiplex PCR; TCRdb keeps only in-frame clonotypes and omits some of them. The record shows 44,000 or so clones for this sample, with no singletons present. The CDR3 covers 14 residues. The germline V gene has CDR1 SGHVS and CDR2 FQNEAQ. V trimming: 5 bases; J trimming: 4 bases; junction bases outside the gene matches: 5. Notes on the study in general: Reportedly, TCR beta sequences from common variable immunodeficiency showed fewer deletions and N-nucleotide insertions. What drives increased CVID clonality needs T cell subpopulation sequencing. Compared with controls, CVID subjects had fewer shared TCRbeta clones.

Each donor provided roughly 5 to 8 ml of heparinized whole blood. Sequenced material: peripheral blood mononuclear cells. The receptor was isolated from a person aged 18 to 75 in good health. This chain links TRBV7-8 with TRBJ2-7; 10 positions match TRBD1. The sequenced part of the CDR3 DNA is TGTGCCAGCAGCCAGGACAGGGGGATTTACGAG. Its protein is CASSQDRGIYE. The whole CDR3 sequence is CASSQDRGIYEQYF.